The next 2 T cell receptor beta chains were all read from a single sample in a study of T cell responses to AZD1222 COVID-19 vaccine. Repertoires were generated with immunoSEQ multiplex PCR, while TCRdb's copy carries only in-frame clones and drops some. This sample has some 140,000 clones, with roughly nine tenths found just once. This material consisted of peripheral blood, taken on day 0 of MenACWY control vaccination. Source of these receptors: an adult in good health.

The chain uses TRBV9 and TRBJ2-7; 8 nucleotides match TRBD1. CDR3 length: 15 amino acids. The germline V gene encodes CDR1 SGDLS and CDR2 YYNGEE. V shed 9 bases, J shed 4 bases, and the junction held 15 bases outside the gene matches. The CDR3 region is CANVRGCRGLYEQYV. CDR3 sequence (DNA): TGTGCCAACGTCCGGGGGTGCAGGGGGCTTTACGAGCAGTACGTC.

This clone has only one observation. J is TRBJ2-1 and V is TRBV9, with unresolved D. The CDR3 covers 12 residues. CDR1 SGDLS and CDR2 YYNGEE come from the germline V gene. Deletions cut 4 bases from V and 4 bases from J, with 6 bases between. The DNA for the CDR3 is TGTGCCAGCAGCCCCATTTACAATGAGCAGTTCTTC. Its protein product is CASSPIYNEQFF.